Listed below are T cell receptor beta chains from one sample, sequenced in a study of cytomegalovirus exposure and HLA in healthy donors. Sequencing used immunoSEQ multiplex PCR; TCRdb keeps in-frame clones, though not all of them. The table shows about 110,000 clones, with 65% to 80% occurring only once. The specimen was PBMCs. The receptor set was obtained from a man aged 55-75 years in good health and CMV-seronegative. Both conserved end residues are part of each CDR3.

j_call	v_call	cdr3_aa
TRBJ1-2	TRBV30	CALDRQGISGYTF
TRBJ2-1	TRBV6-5	CASSRTDAYNEQFF
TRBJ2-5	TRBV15	CATSRGGQGGRETQYF
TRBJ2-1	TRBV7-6	CASSSPGLVMGEQFF
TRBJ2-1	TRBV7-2	CASSSRGLAGGNNEQFF
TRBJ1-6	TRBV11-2	CASSLGGGQGASSPLHF
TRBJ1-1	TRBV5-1	CASSSRGGLNTEAFF
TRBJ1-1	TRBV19	CASRRGVNTEAFF
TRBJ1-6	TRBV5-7	CASSNTGTGPSPLHF
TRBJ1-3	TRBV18	CASSDSQGGSGNTIYF
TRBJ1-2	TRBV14	CASSQVQGSGYTF
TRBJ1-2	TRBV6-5	CASSPGINYGYTF
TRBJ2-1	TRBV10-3	CAISESARANEQFF
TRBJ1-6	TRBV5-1	CASSPTGQGNSPLHF
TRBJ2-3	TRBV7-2	CASSLVSGVIGADTQYF
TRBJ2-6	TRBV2	CASSVGEGIGANVLTF
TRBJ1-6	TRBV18	CASSPQPGDRIQNSPLHF
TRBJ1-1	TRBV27	CASSNAVVATGTEAFF
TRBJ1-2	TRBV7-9	CASSLAASSYGYTF
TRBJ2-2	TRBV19	CASSAQGMVGTGELFF
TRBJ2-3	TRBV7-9	CASSLDGGGASDTQYF
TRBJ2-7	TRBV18	CASSPTTGYYEQYF
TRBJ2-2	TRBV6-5	CASSYRQVNTGELFF
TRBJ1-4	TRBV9	CASSVFDRGNEKLFF
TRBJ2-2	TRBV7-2	CASSRGLAGSGELFF
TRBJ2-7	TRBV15	CATGKASGYYEQYF
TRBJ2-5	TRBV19	CASSDTGGRETQYF
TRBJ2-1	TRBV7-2	CASSLDLSNNEQFF
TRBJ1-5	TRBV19	CASSDRVKQPQHF
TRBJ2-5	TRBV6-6	CASTTRGRTGRETQYF
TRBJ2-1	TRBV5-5	CASSLRQGGTYNEQFF